One sample yielded the 9 T cell receptor beta chains listed below, sequenced in a study of shared clonotypes between healthy human individuals. The data were produced by immunoSEQ multiplex PCR, yet TCRdb's version contains in-frame clones alone and is incomplete. The data hold 2 million to 3 million clones, with 93% observed a single time. The material sequenced was naive CD4+ T cells from PBMCs. The subset: CD45RA+ positively selected. Receptors originate from a man between 18 and 35 years old in good health. Some clones in this sample may be carry-over from other donors' samples.

The chain uses TRBV2 and TRBJ2-5; D ambiguous. The length of the CDR3 is 11 residues. Germline lookup yields CDR1 SNHLY and CDR2 FYNNEI. The V gene lost 6 bases and the J gene lost 3 bases, with 5 bases spanning the gap. Here the CDR3 DNA reads TGTGCCAGCAGGAAGGAAGAGACCCAGTACTTC. This translates into CASRKEETQYF.

This chain uses TRBV9 with TRBJ2-3; TRBD2 agrees at 10 bases. Germline V gives CDR1 SGDLS, CDR2 YYNGEE. The CDR3 spans 18 residues. V lost 4 bases and J lost 5; bases outside the gene matches: 16. The CDR3 spells CASSPLGLAGVDGDTQYF. CDR3 nucleotides: TGTGCCAGCAGCCCCCTAGGGCTAGCGGGAGTTGATGGAGATACGCAGTATTTT. The whole variable domain, remainder taken from reference TRBV9 and TRBJ2-3, is DSGVTQTPKHLITATGQRVTLRCSPRSGDLSVYWYQQSLDQGLQFLIQYYNGEERAKGNILERFSAQQFPDLHSELNLSSLELGDSALYFCASSPLGLAGVDGDTQYFGPGTRLTVL.

This clone was observed once. This chain uses TRBV12-2 with TRBJ2-3; no DNA check was done on the table's D call, TRBD1. TRBV12-2 is tagged as a pseudogene. This CDR3 comprises 17 residues. The CDR3 region is CASRIRRTQKQGDTQYF. CDR3 DNA sequence: TGTGCAAGTCGCATACGAAGGACGCAGAAGCAGGGCGATACGCAGTATTTT.

V gene TRBV5-1 combines with J gene TRBJ2-1; D call uncertain. The V end lost 4 bases, the J end lost 5 bases, and 13 bases lay between the germline ends. This CDR3 region has 14 residues. Per germline, CDR1 SGHRS and CDR2 YFSETQ. CDR3: CASSPRRYDNEQFF. The CDR3 bases are TGCGCCAGCAGCCCCCGTCGGTACGACAATGAGCAGTTCTTC.

The chain has TRBV5-4 and TRBJ2-7, with D tentatively TRBD2 (6 bases). The CDR3 consists of 15 residues. V was shortened by 5 bases and J by 2 bases, with 17 bases between the two germline ends. The germline V gene has CDR1 SGHNT and CDR2 YYREEE (reference sequence). CDR3 loop: CASREGLTGAYEQYF. The CDR3 DNA follows: TGTGCCAGCAGGGAGGGCCTCACCGGGGCCTACGAGCAGTACTTC.

CDR3 protein: CASSLLRIYSNQPQHF. The CDR3 DNA follows: TGTGCCAGCAGTTTACTTCGAATTTATAGCAATCAGCCCCAGCATTTT. The chain employs TRBV28 and TRBJ1-5; D not certain. Between the trimmed V and J ends, which lost 2 bases and 0 bases, there was a span of 11 bases. The germline CDR1 and CDR2 sequences are MDHEN and SYDVKM. This CDR3 region has 16 residues.

The rearrangement joins TRBV7-9 to TRBJ2-1; 9 bases map to TRBD2. Germline V gives CDR1 SEHNR, CDR2 FQNEAQ (reference sequence). The CDR3 sequence is 16 residues long. V trimming: 1 base; J trimming: 4 bases; junction bases outside the gene matches: 5. CDR3 sequence reads: CASSLGSGRPYNEQFF. The CDR3 nucleotides read TGTGCCAGCAGCTTAGGTAGCGGGAGACCTTACAATGAGCAGTTCTTC. Filled out from reference TRBV7-9 and TRBJ2-1, the complete variable domain reads DTGVSQNPRHKITKRGQNVTFRCDPISEHNRLYWYRQTLGQGPEFLTYFQNEAQLEKSRLLSDRFSAERPKGSFSTLEIQRTEQGDSAMYLCASSLGSGRPYNEQFFGPGTRLTVL.

J is TRBJ2-7 and V is TRBV5-1; 9 bases agree with TRBD2. The trim removed 5 bases at V and 7 bases at J, leaving 10 bases unmatched. Germline CDR1 and CDR2: SGHRS and YFSETQ. CDR3 length: 14 amino acids. The DNA for the CDR3 is TGCGCCAGCAGTATACTGGGACTAGCTCGTGAGCAGTACTTC. It specifies CASSILGLAREQYF.

The chain couples TRBV28 to TRBJ1-5; TRBD1 agrees at 8 bases. Germline loops: CDR1 MDHEN, CDR2 SYDVKM. Germline trimming cut 6 bases from V and 4 bases from J; bases unmatched to any gene: 8. The CDR3 length is 15 residues. CDR3: CASRAGGSRNQPQHF. CDR3 in DNA: TGTGCCAGCAGGGCAGGGGGCTCGAGGAATCAGCCCCAGCATTTT.